The entry below describes one T cell receptor beta chain. This record comes from a study of blood T cell repertoires in COVID-19. On the study more broadly: Donors in the United States, Italy and Spain gave samples during acute or convalescent COVID-19. PBMCs, B-cell-depleted T cells, or T cells were the source of the cDNA or gDNA that made up the material.

A Seattle source enrolled patients during active infection and followed them longitudinally. The authors' processing: Amplification from reference gene primers served as the basis for estimated nucleated cell counts. The protocol was immunoSEQ multiplex PCR, while the TCRdb copy is restricted to in-frame clones and leaves out a portion. V and J calls plus clone size are reproduced from that table; the DNA served to infer D and trimming. Altogether hundreds of thousands of clones are present, around 80% being singletons, with the ten largest covering about 1.3%. The germline V gene encodes CDR1 SQVTM and CDR2 ANQGSEA. This CDR3 spans 13 amino acids. The trim removed 5 bases at V and 8 bases at J, leaving 8 bases unmatched.

The clonotype comes from a woman aged 25 to 39 with COVID-19, enrolled during active disease. The sample taken for sequencing was peripheral blood. The chain carries TRBV29-1 and TRBJ2-1, with 8 bases matching TRBD2. CDR3 coding DNA: TGCAGCGTTCCGGGAGGGTCCGGGCATGAGCAGTTCTTC. Protein product: CSVPGGSGHEQFF.